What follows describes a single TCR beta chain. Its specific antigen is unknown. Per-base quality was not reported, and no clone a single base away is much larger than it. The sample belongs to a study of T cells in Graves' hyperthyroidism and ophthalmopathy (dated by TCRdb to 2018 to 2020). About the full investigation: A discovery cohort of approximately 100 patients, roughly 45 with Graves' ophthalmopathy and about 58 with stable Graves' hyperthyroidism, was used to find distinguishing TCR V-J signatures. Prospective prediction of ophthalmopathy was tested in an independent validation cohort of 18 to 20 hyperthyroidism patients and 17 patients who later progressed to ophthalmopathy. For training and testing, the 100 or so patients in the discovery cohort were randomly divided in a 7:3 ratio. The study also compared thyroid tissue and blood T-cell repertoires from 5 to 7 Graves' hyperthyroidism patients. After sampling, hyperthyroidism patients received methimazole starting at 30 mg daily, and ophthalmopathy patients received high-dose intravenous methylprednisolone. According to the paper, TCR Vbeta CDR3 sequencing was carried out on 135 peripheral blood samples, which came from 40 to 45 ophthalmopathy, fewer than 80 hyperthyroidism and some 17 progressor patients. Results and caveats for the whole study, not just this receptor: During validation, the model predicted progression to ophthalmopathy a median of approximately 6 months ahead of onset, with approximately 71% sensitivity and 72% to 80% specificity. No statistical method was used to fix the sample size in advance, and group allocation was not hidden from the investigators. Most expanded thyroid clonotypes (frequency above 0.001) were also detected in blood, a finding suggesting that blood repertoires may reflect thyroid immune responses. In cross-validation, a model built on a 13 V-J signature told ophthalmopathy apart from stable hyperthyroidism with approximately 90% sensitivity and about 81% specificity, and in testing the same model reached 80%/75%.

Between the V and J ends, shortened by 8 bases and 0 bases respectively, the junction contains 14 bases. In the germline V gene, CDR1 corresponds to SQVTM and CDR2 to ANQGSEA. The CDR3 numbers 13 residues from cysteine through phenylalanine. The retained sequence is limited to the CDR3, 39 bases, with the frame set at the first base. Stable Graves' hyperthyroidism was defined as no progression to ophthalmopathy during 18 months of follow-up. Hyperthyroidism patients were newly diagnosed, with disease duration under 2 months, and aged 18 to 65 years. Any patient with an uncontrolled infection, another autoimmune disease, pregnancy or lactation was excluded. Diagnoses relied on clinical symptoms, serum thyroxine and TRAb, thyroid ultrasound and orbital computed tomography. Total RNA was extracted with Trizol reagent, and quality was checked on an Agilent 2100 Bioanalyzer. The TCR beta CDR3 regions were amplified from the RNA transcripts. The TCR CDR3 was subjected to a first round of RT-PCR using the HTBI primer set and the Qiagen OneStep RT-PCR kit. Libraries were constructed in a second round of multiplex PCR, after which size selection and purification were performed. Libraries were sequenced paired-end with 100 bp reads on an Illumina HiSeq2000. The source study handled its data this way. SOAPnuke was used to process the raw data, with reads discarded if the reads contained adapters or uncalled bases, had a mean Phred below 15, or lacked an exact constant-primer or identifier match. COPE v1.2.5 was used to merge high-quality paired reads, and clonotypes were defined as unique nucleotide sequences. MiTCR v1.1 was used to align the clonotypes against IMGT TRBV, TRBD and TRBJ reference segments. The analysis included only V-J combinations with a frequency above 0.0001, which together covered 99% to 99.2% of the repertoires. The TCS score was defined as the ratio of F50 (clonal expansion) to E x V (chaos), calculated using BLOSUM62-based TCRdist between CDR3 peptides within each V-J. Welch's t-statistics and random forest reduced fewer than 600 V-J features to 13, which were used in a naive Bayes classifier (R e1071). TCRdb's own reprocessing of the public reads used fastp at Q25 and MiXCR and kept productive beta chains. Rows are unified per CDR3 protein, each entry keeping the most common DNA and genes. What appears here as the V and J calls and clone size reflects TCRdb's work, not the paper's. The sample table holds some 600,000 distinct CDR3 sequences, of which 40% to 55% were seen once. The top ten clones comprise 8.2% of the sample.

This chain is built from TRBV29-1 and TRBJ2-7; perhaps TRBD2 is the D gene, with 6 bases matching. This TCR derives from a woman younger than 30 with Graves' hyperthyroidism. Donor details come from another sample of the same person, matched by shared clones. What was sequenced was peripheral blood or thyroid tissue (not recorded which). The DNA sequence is TGCAGCTTCGGGAGTCCCAGCTCCTACGAGCAGTACTTC. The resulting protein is CSFGSPSSYEQYF.